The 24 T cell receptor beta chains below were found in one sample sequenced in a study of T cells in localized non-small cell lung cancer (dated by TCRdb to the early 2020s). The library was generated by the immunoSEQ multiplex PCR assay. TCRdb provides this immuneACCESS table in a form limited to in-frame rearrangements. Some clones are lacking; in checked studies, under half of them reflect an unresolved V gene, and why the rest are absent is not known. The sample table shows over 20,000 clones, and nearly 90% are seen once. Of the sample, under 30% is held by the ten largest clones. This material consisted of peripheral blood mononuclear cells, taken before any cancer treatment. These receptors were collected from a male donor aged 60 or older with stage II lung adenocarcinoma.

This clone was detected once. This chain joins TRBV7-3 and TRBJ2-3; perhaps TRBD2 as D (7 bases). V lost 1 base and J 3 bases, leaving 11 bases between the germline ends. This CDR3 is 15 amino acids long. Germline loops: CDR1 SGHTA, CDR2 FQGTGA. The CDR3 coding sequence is TGTGCCAGCAGCTTAAATGGGGGGGCTACAGATACGCAGTATTTT. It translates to CASSLNGGATDTQYF.

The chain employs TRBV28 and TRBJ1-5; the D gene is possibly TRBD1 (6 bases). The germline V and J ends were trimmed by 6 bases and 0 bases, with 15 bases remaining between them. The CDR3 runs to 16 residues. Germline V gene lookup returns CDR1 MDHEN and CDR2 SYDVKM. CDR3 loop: CASRDRTVYSNQPQHF. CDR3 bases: TGTGCCAGCAGGGACCGGACAGTGTATAGCAATCAGCCCCAGCATTTT.

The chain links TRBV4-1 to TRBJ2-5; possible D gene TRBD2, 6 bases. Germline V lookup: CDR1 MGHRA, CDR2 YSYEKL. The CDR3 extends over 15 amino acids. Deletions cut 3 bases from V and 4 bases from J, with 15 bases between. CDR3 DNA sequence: TGCGCCAGCAGCCAGGACTATCTTTCCGCAGAGACCCAGTACTTC. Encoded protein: CASSQDYLSAETQYF.

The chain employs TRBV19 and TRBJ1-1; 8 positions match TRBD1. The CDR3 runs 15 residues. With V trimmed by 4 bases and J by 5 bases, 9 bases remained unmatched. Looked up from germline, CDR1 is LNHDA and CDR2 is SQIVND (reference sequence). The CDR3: CASSTIPGGATEAFF. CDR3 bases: TGTGCCAGTAGTACGATACCAGGGGGCGCGACTGAAGCTTTCTTT.

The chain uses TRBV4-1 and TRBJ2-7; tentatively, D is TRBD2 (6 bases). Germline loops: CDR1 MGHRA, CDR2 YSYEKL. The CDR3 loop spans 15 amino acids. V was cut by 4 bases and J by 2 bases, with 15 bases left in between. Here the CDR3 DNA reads TGCGCCAGCAGCCGGGGACTTCCCCTTACCTACGAGCAGTACTTC. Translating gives CASSRGLPLTYEQYF.

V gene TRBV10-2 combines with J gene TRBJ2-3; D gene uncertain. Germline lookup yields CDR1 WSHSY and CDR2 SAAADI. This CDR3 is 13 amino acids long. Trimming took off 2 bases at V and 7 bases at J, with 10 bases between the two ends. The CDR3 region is CASSEPRSYTQYF. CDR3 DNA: TGCGCCAGCAGTGAGCCTCGAAGTTATACGCAGTATTTT.

The CDR3 coding sequence is TGTGCCAGCAAAGAATCCCAAGGGGCCGGGGAGCTGTTTTTT. It specifies CASKESQGAGELFF. The gene calls are TRBV6-6 and TRBJ2-2; D possibly corresponds to TRBD1 (5 bases). V lost 7 bases to trimming and J lost 6 bases, with 15 bases between them. This CDR3 has 14 amino acids. Germline V gives CDR1 MNHNY, CDR2 SVGAGI (reference sequence).

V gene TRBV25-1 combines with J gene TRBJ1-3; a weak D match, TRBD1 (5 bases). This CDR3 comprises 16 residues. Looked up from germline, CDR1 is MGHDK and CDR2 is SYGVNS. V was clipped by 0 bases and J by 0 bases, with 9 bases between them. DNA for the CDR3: TGTGCCAGCAGTGAATATGACGGGACCTCTGGAAACACCATATATTTT. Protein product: CASSEYDGTSGNTIYF.

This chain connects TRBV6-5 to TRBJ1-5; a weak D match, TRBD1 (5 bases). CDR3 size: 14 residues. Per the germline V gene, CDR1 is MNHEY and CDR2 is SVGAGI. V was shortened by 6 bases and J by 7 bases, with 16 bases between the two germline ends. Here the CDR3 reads CASSLLGEYQPQHF. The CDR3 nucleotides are TGTGCCAGCAGCCTGTTGGGGGAATACCAGCCCCAGCATTTT.

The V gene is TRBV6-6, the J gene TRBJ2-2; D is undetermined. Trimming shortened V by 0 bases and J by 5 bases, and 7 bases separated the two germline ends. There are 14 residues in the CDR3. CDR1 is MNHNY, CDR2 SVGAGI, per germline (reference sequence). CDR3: CASSYSGATGELFF. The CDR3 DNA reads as TGTGCCAGCAGTTACTCTGGTGCAACCGGGGAGCTGTTTTTT.

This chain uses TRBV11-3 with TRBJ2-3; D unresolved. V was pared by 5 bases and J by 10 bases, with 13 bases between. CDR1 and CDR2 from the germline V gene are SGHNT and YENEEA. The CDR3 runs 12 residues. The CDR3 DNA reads TGTGCCAGCAGCCTAGGATCTAGGGCGCAGTATTTT. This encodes CASSLGSRAQYF.

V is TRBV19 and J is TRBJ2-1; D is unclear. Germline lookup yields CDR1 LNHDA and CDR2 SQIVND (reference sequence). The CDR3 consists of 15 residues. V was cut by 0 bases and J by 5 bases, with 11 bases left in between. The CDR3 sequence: CASSIDSSVHNEQFF. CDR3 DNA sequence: TGTGCCAGTAGTATAGACTCCTCGGTCCACAATGAGCAGTTCTTC.

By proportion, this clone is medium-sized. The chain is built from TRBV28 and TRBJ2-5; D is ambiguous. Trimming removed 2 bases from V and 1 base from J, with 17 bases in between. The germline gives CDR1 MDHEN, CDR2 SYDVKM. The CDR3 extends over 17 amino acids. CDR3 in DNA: TGTGCCAGCAGTTTACTTGAGACACAACTTATCCAAGAGACCCAGTACTTC. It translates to CASSLLETQLIQETQYF.

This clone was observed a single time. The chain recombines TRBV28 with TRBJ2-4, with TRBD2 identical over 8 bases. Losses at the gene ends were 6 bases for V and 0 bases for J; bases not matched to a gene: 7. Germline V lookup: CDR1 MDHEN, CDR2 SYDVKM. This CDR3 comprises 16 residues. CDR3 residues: CASSGGGELAKNIQYF. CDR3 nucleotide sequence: TGTGCCAGCAGCGGGGGGGGCGAATTAGCCAAAAACATTCAGTACTTC.

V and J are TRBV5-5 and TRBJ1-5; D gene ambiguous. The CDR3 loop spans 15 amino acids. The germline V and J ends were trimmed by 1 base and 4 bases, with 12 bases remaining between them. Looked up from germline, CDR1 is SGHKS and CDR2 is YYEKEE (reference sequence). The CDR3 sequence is CASSLSPSPNQPQHF. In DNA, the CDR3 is TGTGCCAGCAGCTTGTCTCCGAGTCCTAATCAGCCCCAGCATTTT. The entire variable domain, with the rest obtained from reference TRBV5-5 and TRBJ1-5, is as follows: DAGVTQSPTHLIKTRGQQVTLRCSPISGHKSVSWYQQVLGQGPQFIFQYYEKEERGRGNFPDRFSARQFPNYSSELNVNALLLGDSALYLCASSLSPSPNQPQHFGDGTRLSIL.

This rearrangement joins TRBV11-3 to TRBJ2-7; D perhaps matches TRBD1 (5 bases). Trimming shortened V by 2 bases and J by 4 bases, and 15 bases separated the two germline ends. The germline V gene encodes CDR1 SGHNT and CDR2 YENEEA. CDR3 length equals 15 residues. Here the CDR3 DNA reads TGTGCCAGCAGCTTAATCTCAGGGCAGAGATACGAGCAGTACTTC. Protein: CASSLISGQRYEQYF.

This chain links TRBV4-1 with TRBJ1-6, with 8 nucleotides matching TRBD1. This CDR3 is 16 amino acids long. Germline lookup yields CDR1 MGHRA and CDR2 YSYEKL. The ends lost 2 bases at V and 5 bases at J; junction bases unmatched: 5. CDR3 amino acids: CASSQLPGQDNSPLHF. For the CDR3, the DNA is TGCGCCAGCAGCCAATTGCCGGGACAGGATAATTCACCCCTCCACTTT.

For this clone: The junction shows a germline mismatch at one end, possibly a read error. As DNA, the CDR3 is TGTGCCGCCAGGGCCACAGGGATCCCCTACGAGCAGTACTTC. Its protein is CAARATGIPYEQYF. The chain links TRBV15 to TRBJ2-7; a weak D match, TRBD1 (6 bases). Germline V lookup: CDR1 LNHNV, CDR2 YYDKDF (reference sequence). The length of the CDR3 is 14 residues.

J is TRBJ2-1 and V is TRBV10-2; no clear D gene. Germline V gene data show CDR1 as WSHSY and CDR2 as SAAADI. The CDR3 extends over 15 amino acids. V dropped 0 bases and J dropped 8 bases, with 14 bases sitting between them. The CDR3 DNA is TGCGCCAGCAGTGAGTCTTCTGGGGTTAGGTATGAGCAGTTCTTC. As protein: CASSESSGVRYEQFF.

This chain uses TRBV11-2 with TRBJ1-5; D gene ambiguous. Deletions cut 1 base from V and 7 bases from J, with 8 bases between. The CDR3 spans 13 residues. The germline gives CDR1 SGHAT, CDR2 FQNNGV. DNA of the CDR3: TGTGCCAGCAGCTTAGCCGACAAACAGCCCCAGCATTTT. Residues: CASSLADKQPQHF.

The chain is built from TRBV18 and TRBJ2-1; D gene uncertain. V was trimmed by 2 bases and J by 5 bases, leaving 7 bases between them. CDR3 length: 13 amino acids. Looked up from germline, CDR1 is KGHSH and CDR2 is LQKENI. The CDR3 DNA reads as TGTGCCAGCTCACCAAGCCATAACAATGAGCAGTTCTTC. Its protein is CASSPSHNNEQFF. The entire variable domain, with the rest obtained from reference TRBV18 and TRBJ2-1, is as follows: NAGVMQNPRHLVRRRGQEARLRCSPMKGHSHVYWYRQLPEEGLKFMVYLQKENIIDESGMPKERFSAEFPKEGPSILRIQQVVRGDSAAYFCASSPSHNNEQFFGPGTRLTVL.

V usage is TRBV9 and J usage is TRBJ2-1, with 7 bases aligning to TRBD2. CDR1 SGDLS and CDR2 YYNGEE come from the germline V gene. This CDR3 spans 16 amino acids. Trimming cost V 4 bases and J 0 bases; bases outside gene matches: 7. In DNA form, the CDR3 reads TGTGCCAGCAGCCCCAGAGGCGGGAGCTCCTACAATGAGCAGTTCTTC. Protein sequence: CASSPRGGSSYNEQFF.

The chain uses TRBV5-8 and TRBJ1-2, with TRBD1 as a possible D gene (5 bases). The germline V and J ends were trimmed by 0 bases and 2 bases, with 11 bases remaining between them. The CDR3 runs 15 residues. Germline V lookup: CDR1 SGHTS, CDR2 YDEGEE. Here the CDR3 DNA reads TGTGCCAGCAGCTTGGTGTGGGGGTCCAACTATGGCTACACCTTC. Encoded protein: CASSLVWGSNYGYTF.

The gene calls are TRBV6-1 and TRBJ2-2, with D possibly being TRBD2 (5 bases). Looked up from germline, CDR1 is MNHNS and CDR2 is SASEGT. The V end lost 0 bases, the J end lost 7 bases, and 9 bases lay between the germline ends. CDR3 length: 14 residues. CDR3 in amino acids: CASSEARGIGELFF. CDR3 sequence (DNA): TGTGCCAGCAGTGAAGCGCGAGGGATCGGGGAGCTGTTTTTT.